The clone carrying this TCR beta chain was counted between two and nine times. These data originate in a study of identical twins. Each CDR3 protein gets one entry after TCRdb re-called the 5' RACE reads with MiXCR. The sample lists about 520,000 distinct CDR3 sequences, less than 25% seen once, with around 0.91% in the top ten. The same data also went into a second study, on T cells expressing NK-cell markers.

The origin of this receptor is a woman aged 18-35 years in good health. Sequenced sample: CD4+ T cells sorted from blood.

The CDR3 DNA is TGTGCCAGCAGCCGCCGGGACCATACGCAGTATTTT. Amino acid sequence: CASSRRDHTQYF. V and J are TRBV12-3 or TRBV12-4 and TRBJ2-3; D assignment may be TRBD1 or TRBD2 (5 bases each). The V end lost 6 bases, the J end lost 7 bases, and 11 bases lay between the germline ends. The CDR3 spans 12 residues.